Below are 5 T cell receptor beta chains sequenced from a single sample in a study of cytomegalovirus exposure and HLA in healthy donors. 13 Jbeta primers and 60 Vbeta primers were used for the PCR. Produced via immunoSEQ multiplex PCR; TCRdb's table is partial and in-frame only. The data hold under 200,000 clones, with approximately 80% observed a single time. Specimen: PBMCs. These receptor sequences come from a woman under 30 in good health and CMV-seropositive.

This CDR3 reads CASGLAGMTDTQYF. The DNA of the CDR3 is TGTGCCAGCGGACTAGCGGGGATGACAGATACGCAGTATTTT. The chain links TRBV7-2 to TRBJ2-3, with 12 bases aligning to TRBD2. The germline CDR1 and CDR2 sequences are SGHTA and FQGNSA. The CDR3 covers 14 residues. Trimming took 8 bases from V and 3 from J; bases not matched to a gene: 3.

The chain couples TRBV18 to TRBJ1-1, with D uncertain. The V and J ends lost 3 bases and 2 bases respectively, with 10 bases between them. CDR1 is KGHSH and CDR2 is LQKENI in the germline V gene. The CDR3 runs to 14 residues. CDR3 in amino acids: CASSPLGRNTEAFF. CDR3 DNA sequence: TGTGCCAGCTCACCTCTAGGCAGAAACACTGAAGCTTTCTTT.

V and J are TRBV5-6 and TRBJ2-3; a possible D gene is TRBD1 (5 bases). This CDR3 has 16 amino acids. Trimming cost V 4 bases and J 1 base, with 16 bases left between them. Germline assignment: CDR1 SGHDT and CDR2 YYEEEE. The CDR3 loop reads CASSRTFRTGTDTQYF. In DNA form, the CDR3 reads TGTGCCAGCAGCCGGACATTCAGAACGGGCACAGATACGCAGTATTTT.

Comment on this clone: One end of the junction varies from germline; a read error may be responsible. This chain uses TRBV5-1 with TRBJ2-6, with a possible D match to TRBD1 (6 bases). The length of the CDR3 is 19 residues. CDR1 is SGHRS and CDR2 is YFSETQ in the germline V gene. CDR3 bases: TGCGCCAGCAGCTTGGGCCCAACAGGGTCGCCCTCTGGGGCCAACGGCCTGACTTTC. It yields the protein CASSLGPTGSPSGANGLTF.

This rearrangement joins TRBV11-2 to TRBJ2-2; possible D gene TRBD2, 5 bases. Trimming took off 4 bases at V and 6 bases at J, with 12 bases between the two ends. This CDR3 has 14 residues. Germline V gene lookup returns CDR1 SGHAT and CDR2 FQNNGV. Written as DNA, the CDR3 is TGTGCCAGCAGCTCCAACAGAGGGCCCGGGGAGCTGTTTTTT. Its translation is CASSSNRGPGELFF.